Below are 29 T cell receptor beta chains sequenced from a single sample in a study of identical twins. Via MiXCR, TCRdb re-called the 5' RACE reads, giving one row per CDR3 protein. The sample includes 200,000 to 300,000 distinct CDR3 sequences, about 7% of them seen just once. The sample was also linked to a second study, of yellow fever vaccine responses in identical twins.

Source material: memory (CD45RO+) T cells sorted from blood. These receptors were collected from a woman aged 18-30 years in good health.

This clonotype was seen repeatedly, ten times or more. A much larger clone lies one base from this, so it may be a read error. V usage is TRBV20-1 and J usage is TRBJ2-7; 13 bases are shared with TRBD2. CDR1 is DFQATT, CDR2 SNEGSKA, per germline (reference sequence). The CDR3 contains 16 residues. The CDR3 spells CCAREPRTSGSYEQYF. The CDR3 DNA follows: TGCTGTGCTAGAGAGCCCCGGACTAGCGGGAGCTACGAGCAGTACTTC.

This clonotype was counted many times. In DNA form, the CDR3 reads TGCGCCAGCAGCCAAGTCAACATCGGACTAGCCGCACGAACCGAGCAGTTCTTC. It codes for CASSQVNIGLAARTEQFF. The gene calls are TRBV4-1 and TRBJ2-1; 8 positions match TRBD2. The CDR3 runs 18 residues. CDR1 and CDR2 from the germline V gene are MGHRA and YSYEKL. V gave up 1 base and J gave up 10 bases; unmatched junction bases: 18.

This clonotype showed up many times. The CDR3, as DNA: TGTGCCAGCAGCCAAAGGACTCTCCGGGGACCAAATGAGCAGTTCTTC. This encodes CASSQRTLRGPNEQFF. V gene TRBV3-1 combines with J gene TRBJ2-1; D is possibly TRBD1 or TRBD2 (5 bases each). The V and J ends lost 2 bases and 7 bases respectively, with 18 bases between them. The CDR3 is made up of 16 amino acids. Germline V gene sequence: CDR1 LGHDT, CDR2 YNNKEL (reference sequence).

V is TRBV18 and J is TRBJ2-1; D possibly corresponds to TRBD2 (6 bases). The V and J ends lost 2 bases and 3 bases respectively, with 14 bases between them. The CDR3 consists of 16 residues. CDR1 KGHSH and CDR2 LQKENI come from the germline V gene. In nucleotides, the CDR3 is TGTGCCAGCTCACCAGATTTAGCGGTCTACTACAATGAGCAGTTCTTC. Translated, it gives CASSPDLAVYYNEQFF.

This clonotype was counted only a few times. V gene TRBV2 combines with J gene TRBJ2-1; tentatively, D is TRBD2 (5 bases). The germline V gene encodes CDR1 SNHLY and CDR2 FYNNEI. Trimming took 6 bases from V and 6 from J, leaving 12 bases between them. The CDR3 loop spans 13 amino acids. The CDR3, as DNA: TGTGCCAGCAGGAGGGCCCCCTTCAATGAGCAGTTCTTC. Amino acids: CASRRAPFNEQFF.

This clonotype was recorded at least ten times. The V gene is TRBV20-1, the J gene TRBJ2-7; D might be TRBD1 (6 bases). Trimming cost V 6 bases and J 0 bases, with 15 bases left between them. The CDR3 covers 14 residues. The germline V gene has CDR1 DFQATT and CDR2 SNEGSKA (reference sequence). The DNA for the CDR3 is TGCAGTGCGAAAACAGGGTCTGGCTCCTACGAGCAGTACTTC. This translates into CSAKTGSGSYEQYF.

The J gene is TRBJ1-4, the V gene TRBV6-6; D uncertain. Trimming left V 6 bases short and J 4 bases short, with 6 bases between. The CDR3 has 12 residues. Germline loops: CDR1 MNHNY, CDR2 SVGAGI (reference sequence). DNA for the CDR3: TGTGCCAGCAGCGCGGGTAATGAAAAACTGTTTTTT. Amino acid sequence: CASSAGNEKLFF.

This chain uses TRBV7-8 with TRBJ2-2; D remains ambiguous. Trimming pared 1 base from V and 11 bases from J, leaving 17 bases between. Germline V gives CDR1 SGHVS, CDR2 FQNEAQ. The CDR3 length is 15 residues. Here the CDR3 DNA reads TGTGCCAGCAGCTTAGAAGGCAGAACACACGCCGAGCTGTTTTTT. As protein: CASSLEGRTHAELFF.

The CDR3 DNA reads as TGCAGCGTTGGGGCAGCAAACCAAGAGACCCAGTACTTC. Its protein product is CSVGAANQETQYF. The rearrangement uses TRBV29-1 and TRBJ2-5; no definite D call. Trimming cost V 4 bases and J 0 bases, with 9 bases left between them. Germline CDR1 reads SQVTM; CDR2 reads ANQGSEA. The CDR3 is made up of 13 amino acids.

The chain has TRBV5-5 and TRBJ2-2, with a weak D call TRBD1 (6 bases). The CDR3 covers 14 residues. Trimming cost V 4 bases and J 6 bases, with 13 bases left between them. The V gene's germline CDR1 is SGHKS and CDR2 YYEKEE (reference sequence). CDR3 amino acids: CASSPRAGAGELFF. The CDR3 region has the DNA TGTGCCAGCAGCCCCCGGGCAGGGGCCGGGGAGCTGTTTTTT.

This clonotype was picked up one time. The CDR3 is CASSWLGTEAFF. The CDR3 bases are TGTGCCAGCAGTTGGCTGGGCACTGAAGCTTTCTTT. The V and J genes are TRBV6-1 and TRBJ1-1; D gene ambiguous. Germline V gene sequence: CDR1 MNHNS, CDR2 SASEGT. CDR3 size: 12 residues. Trimming left V 5 bases short and J 4 bases short, with 8 bases between.

At least ten counts were recorded for this clonotype. The rearrangement links TRBV5-1 to TRBJ1-1, with a possible D match to TRBD1 (5 bases). Germline loops: CDR1 SGHRS, CDR2 YFSETQ. V dropped 3 bases and J dropped 2 bases, with 11 bases sitting between them. This CDR3 is built from 14 residues. CDR3 region: CASSSGTLNTEAFF. The CDR3 DNA reads as TGCGCCAGCAGCTCCGGGACGTTAAACACTGAAGCTTTCTTT.

This clonotype came up a few times. The gene calls are TRBV25-1 and TRBJ2-2; D is possibly TRBD2 (7 bases). This CDR3 has 18 residues. Trimming left V 2 bases short and J 5 bases short, with 21 bases between. Germline CDR1 reads MGHDK; CDR2 reads SYGVNS. Here the CDR3 reads CASSEHMGGQGGTGELFF. The DNA for the CDR3 is TGTGCCAGCAGTGAACACATGGGGGGGCAGGGCGGTACCGGGGAGCTGTTTTTT. Using reference TRBV25-1 and TRBJ2-2 for the parts outside the CDR3, the full variable domain is EADIYQTPRYLVIGTGKKITLECSQTMGHDKMYWYQQDPGMELHLIHYSYGVNSTEKGDLSSESTVSRIRTEHFPLTLESARPSHTSQYLCASSEHMGGQGGTGELFFGEGSRLTVL.

The sample holds many counts of this clonotype. This chain joins TRBV4-1 and TRBJ2-3, with D perhaps TRBD1 (6 bases). The CDR3 sequence is 13 residues long. CDR1 MGHRA and CDR2 YSYEKL come from the germline V gene. V lost 0 bases and J lost 13, with 14 bases in between. The CDR3 loop is CASSQDLNRAEYF. The CDR3 DNA reads as TGCGCCAGCAGCCAAGACTTGAACAGGGCCGAGTATTTT.

This clonotype was found a few times. V usage is TRBV12-3 or TRBV12-4 and J usage is TRBJ2-7; TRBD2 might be the D (6 bases). This CDR3 has 14 residues. V lost 4 bases to trimming and J lost 1 base, with 11 bases between them. CDR3 region: CASSSTGESYEQYF. CDR3 nucleotide sequence: TGTGCCAGCAGTTCGACGGGAGAATCCTACGAGCAGTACTTC.

The sample holds many counts of this clonotype. The chain couples TRBV3-1 to TRBJ1-6, with D unclear. Trimming took off 1 base at V and 8 bases at J, with 12 bases between the two ends. CDR3 length: 15 residues. Germline CDR1 and CDR2: LGHDT and YNNKEL (reference sequence). CDR3 sequence: CASSQATGIYSPLHF. The CDR3 bases are TGTGCCAGCAGCCAAGCTACTGGGATTTATTCACCCCTCCACTTT. Drawing the rest from reference TRBV3-1 and TRBJ1-6, the complete variable domain is DTAVSQTPKYLVTQMGNDKSIKCEQNLGHDTMYWYKQDSKKFLKIMFSYNNKELIINETVPNRFSPKSPDKAHLNLHINSLELGDSAVYFCASSQATGIYSPLHFGNGTRLTVT.

This clonotype has ten or more counts. The V call is TRBV6-1, the J call TRBJ2-2, with 9 bases aligning to TRBD1. Per the germline V gene, CDR1 is MNHNS and CDR2 is SASEGT. The CDR3 sequence is 15 residues long. J was trimmed by 4 bases and V by 7 bases; bases with no gene match: 7. The CDR3 nucleotides are TGTGCCAGCACCCCTTCGGGACAGGGCACCGGGGAGCTGTTTTTT. Its translation: CASTPSGQGTGELFF.

This clonotype was detected only a few times. This chain connects TRBV6-1 to TRBJ1-3, with D perhaps TRBD1 (6 bases). V was pared by 3 bases and J by 8 bases, with 17 bases between. CDR3 length: 15 amino acids. Looked up from germline, CDR1 is MNHNS and CDR2 is SASEGT. The CDR3 loop is CASSDSDSAWDTIYF. The DNA of the CDR3 is TGTGCCAGCAGTGATTCGGACAGCGCTTGGGACACCATATATTTT.

The rearrangement joins TRBV11-2 to TRBJ2-1; 7 bases line up with TRBD2. Germline V gene sequence: CDR1 SGHAT, CDR2 FQNNGV. The CDR3 contains 14 residues. V trimming: 0 bases; J trimming: 10 bases; junction bases outside the gene matches: 6. CDR3 loop: CASSLDLSGGEQFF. CDR3 nucleotide sequence: TGTGCCAGCAGCTTAGATCTGTCCGGGGGGGAGCAGTTCTTC.

V and J are TRBV18 and TRBJ2-1; TRBD1 agrees at 8 bases. The CDR3 runs 17 residues. Unmatched junction bases numbered 13, after V lost 3 bases and J lost 6 bases. CDR1 and CDR2 (germline): KGHSH, LQKENI. CDR3 loop: CASSPGGGRGRGNEQFF. CDR3 DNA: TGTGCCAGCTCACCTGGTGGGGGCAGGGGGCGCGGCAATGAGCAGTTCTTC.

V is TRBV27 and J is TRBJ2-7; D possibly corresponds to TRBD2 (6 bases). Germline CDR1 and CDR2: MNHEY and SMNVEV (reference sequence). This CDR3 is built from 15 residues. The V gene lost 3 bases and the J gene lost 2 bases, with 14 bases spanning the gap. CDR3 DNA sequence: TGTGCCAGCAGTTTTTTCGGGGGACGCGCCTACGAGCAGTACTTC. It yields the protein CASSFFGGRAYEQYF.

The chain employs TRBV6-1 and TRBJ2-1; 12 positions match TRBD2. The V segment lost 4 bases and the J segment 8 bases; nucleotides outside the gene matches: 3. This CDR3 comprises 14 residues. Germline V CDR1 and CDR2: MNHNS, SASEGT. Here the CDR3 DNA reads TGTGCCAGCAGTGCACTAGCGGGGGGCCATGAGCAGTTCTTC. Amino acids: CASSALAGGHEQFF.

In this sample, this clonotype turned up a few times. This chain links TRBV15 with TRBJ2-5, with 11 bases fitting TRBD2. The CDR3 has 16 amino acids. CDR1 is LNHNV and CDR2 is YYDKDF in the germline V gene (reference sequence). J lost 3 bases, V lost 1 base, and 4 bases had no gene match. The DNA for the CDR3 is TGTGCCACCAGCAGAGGCCTAGCGGGAGGAAAAGAGACCCAGTACTTC. This gives the protein CATSRGLAGGKETQYF.

In this sample, this clonotype turned up a few times. V and J are TRBV5-1 and TRBJ2-6; the match to TRBD1 covers 8 bases. The germline V gene has CDR1 SGHRS and CDR2 YFSETQ. Trimming at V came to 4 bases and at J to 0 bases, leaving 6 bases not matched to a gene. This CDR3 has 17 amino acids. The chain's CDR3 is CASSDGQGPSGANVLTF. CDR3 DNA: TGCGCCAGCAGCGACGGACAGGGCCCCTCTGGGGCCAACGTCCTGACTTTC.

This clonotype was picked up a small number of times. The CDR3, as DNA: TGCAGCGTTGGAGGTCGGTGGGGGGGAAACCAAGAGACCCAGTACTTC. Amino acids: CSVGGRWGGNQETQYF. The gene calls are TRBV29-1 and TRBJ2-5, with 7 positions matching TRBD2. The CDR3 covers 16 residues. The germline CDR1 and CDR2 sequences are SQVTM and ANQGSEA. V lost 4 bases, J lost 0 bases, and 11 bases stayed unmatched.

This clonotype was observed a handful of times. The CDR3 loop reads CASAWEGTYNEQFF. CDR3 in DNA: TGTGCCAGCGCGTGGGAGGGCACCTACAATGAGCAGTTCTTC. This chain connects TRBV27 to TRBJ2-1, with 7 bases lining up with TRBD2. Germline V gene data show CDR1 as MNHEY and CDR2 as SMNVEV (reference sequence). The trim removed 8 bases at V and 2 bases at J, leaving 6 bases unmatched. This CDR3 spans 14 amino acids.

This clonotype turned up a few times. The chain employs TRBV25-1 and TRBJ2-1, with 7 bases lining up with TRBD1. The CDR3 extends over 16 amino acids. V lost 3 bases to trimming and J lost 4 bases; unmatched junction nucleotides: 9. Looked up from germline, CDR1 is MGHDK and CDR2 is SYGVNS. As DNA, the CDR3 is TGTGCCAGCAGTGATGATAAGGGACAGCTATACAATGAGCAGTTCTTC. Amino acids: CASSDDKGQLYNEQFF.

There are many counts of this clonotype. DNA for the CDR3: TGCGCCAGCAGCTGGGGGGCCCCGGACCGGAATGAGCAGTTCTTC. Its protein product is CASSWGAPDRNEQFF. The chain links TRBV5-1 to TRBJ2-1; D assignment may be TRBD1 or TRBD2 (6 bases each). CDR3 size: 15 residues. The germline CDR1 and CDR2 sequences are SGHRS and YFSETQ. The V end was cut by 3 bases, the J end by 7 bases, with 17 bases between. The whole variable domain, remainder taken from reference TRBV5-1 and TRBJ2-1, is KAGVTQTPRYLIKTRGQQVTLSCSPISGHRSVSWYQQTPGQGLQFLFEYFSETQRNKGNFPGRFSGRQFSNSRSEMNVSTLELGDSALYLCASSWGAPDRNEQFFGPGTRLTVL.

This clonotype was recorded a few times. This rearrangement joins TRBV20-1 to TRBJ2-7, with 9 bases identical to TRBD1. Germline CDR1 is DFQATT and CDR2 is SNEGSKA (reference sequence). CDR3 size: 15 residues. Unmatched junction bases numbered 7, after V lost 4 bases and J lost 0 bases. The CDR3 here is CSATTDRGISYEQYF. Written as DNA, the CDR3 is TGCAGTGCTACCACCGACAGGGGGATCTCCTACGAGCAGTACTTC.